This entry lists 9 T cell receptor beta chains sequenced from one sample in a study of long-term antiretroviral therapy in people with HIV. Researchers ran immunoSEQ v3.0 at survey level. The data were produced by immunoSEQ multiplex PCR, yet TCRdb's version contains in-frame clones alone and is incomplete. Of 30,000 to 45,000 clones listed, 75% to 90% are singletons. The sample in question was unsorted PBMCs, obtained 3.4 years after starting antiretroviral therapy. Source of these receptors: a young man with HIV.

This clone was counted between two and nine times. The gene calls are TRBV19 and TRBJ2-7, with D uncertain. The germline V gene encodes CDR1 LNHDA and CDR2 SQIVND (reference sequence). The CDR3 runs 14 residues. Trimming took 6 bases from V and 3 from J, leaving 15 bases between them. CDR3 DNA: TGTGCCAGTAGCCCCCGCTTTTTGAGCTACGAGCAGTACTTC. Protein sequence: CASSPRFLSYEQYF.

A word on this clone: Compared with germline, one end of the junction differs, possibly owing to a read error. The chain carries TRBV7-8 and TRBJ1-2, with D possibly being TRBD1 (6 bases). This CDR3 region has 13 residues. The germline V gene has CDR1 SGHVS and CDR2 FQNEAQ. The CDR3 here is CASSLDAAGGYTF. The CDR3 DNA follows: TGTGCCAGCAGCTTAGATGCCGCGGGGGGCTACACTTTC.

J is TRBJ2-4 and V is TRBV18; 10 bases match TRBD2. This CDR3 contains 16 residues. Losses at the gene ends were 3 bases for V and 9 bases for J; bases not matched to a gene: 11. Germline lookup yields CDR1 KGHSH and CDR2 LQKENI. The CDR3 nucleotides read TGTGCCAGCTCACCGTCGCTAGCGGGAGTTACGGGCATTCAGTACTTC. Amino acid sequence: CASSPSLAGVTGIQYF.

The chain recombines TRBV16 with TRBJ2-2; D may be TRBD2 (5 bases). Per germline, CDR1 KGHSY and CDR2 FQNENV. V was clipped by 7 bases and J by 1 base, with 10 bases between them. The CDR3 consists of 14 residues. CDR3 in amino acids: CASTETKNTGELFF. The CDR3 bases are TGTGCCAGCACCGAGACTAAGAACACCGGGGAGCTGTTTTTT.

CDR3 nucleotides: TGTGCCAGCAGTCCACGGACAGGGAGGAGCCCAGATACGCAGTATTTT. It yields the protein CASSPRTGRSPDTQYF. This chain links TRBV27 with TRBJ2-3; 8 bases fit TRBD1. Germline CDR1 and CDR2: MNHEY and SMNVEV (reference sequence). This CDR3 is 16 amino acids long. V was pared by 5 bases and J by 4 bases, with 11 bases of the junction left unmatched.

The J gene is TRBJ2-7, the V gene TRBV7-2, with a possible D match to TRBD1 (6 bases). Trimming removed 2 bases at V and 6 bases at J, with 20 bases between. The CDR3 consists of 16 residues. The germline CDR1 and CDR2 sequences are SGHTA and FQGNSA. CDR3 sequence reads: CASSLWSVRGSGEQYF. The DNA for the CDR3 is TGTGCCAGCAGCTTATGGTCGGTTAGGGGGTCGGGCGAGCAGTACTTC. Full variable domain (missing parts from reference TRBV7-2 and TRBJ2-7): GAGVSQSPSNKVTEKGKDVELRCDPISGHTALYWYRQSLGQGLEFLIYFQGNSAPDKSGLPSDRFSAERTGGSVSTLTIQRTQQEDSAVYLCASSLWSVRGSGEQYFGPGTRLTVT.

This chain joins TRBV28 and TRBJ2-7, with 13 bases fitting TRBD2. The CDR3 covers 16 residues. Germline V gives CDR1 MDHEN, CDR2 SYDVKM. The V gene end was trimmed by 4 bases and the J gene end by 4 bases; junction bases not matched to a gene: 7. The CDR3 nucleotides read TGTGCCAGCAGTTCTTGGACTAGCGGGAGTGAATACGAGCAGTACTTC. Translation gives CASSSWTSGSEYEQYF.

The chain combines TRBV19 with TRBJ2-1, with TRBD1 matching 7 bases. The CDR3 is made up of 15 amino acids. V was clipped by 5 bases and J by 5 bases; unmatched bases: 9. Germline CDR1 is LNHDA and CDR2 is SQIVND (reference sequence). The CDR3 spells CASSPSGQLDNEQFF. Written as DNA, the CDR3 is TGTGCCAGTAGTCCATCGGGACAGCTAGACAATGAGCAGTTCTTC.

The CDR3 is CASSLYDAGSYEQYF. The CDR3 DNA follows: TGTGCCAGCAGTTTATACGATGCGGGGTCCTACGAGCAGTACTTC. The chain combines TRBV27 with TRBJ2-7; tentatively, D is TRBD2 (6 bases). This CDR3 contains 15 residues. Germline V lookup: CDR1 MNHEY, CDR2 SMNVEV (reference sequence). Trimming took 1 base from V and 1 from J, leaving 11 bases between them.